The present TCR beta chain was sequenced within a study of shared clonotypes between healthy human individuals. V lost 2 bases, J lost 0 bases, and 14 bases lay in between. The CDR3 totals 16 residues. CDR1 SGHRS and CDR2 YFSETQ come from the germline V gene. Sequencing was performed with immunoSEQ multiplex PCR; in TCRdb, only in-frame clones are kept and a portion is missing. The sample lists about 980,000 clones; 76% were seen once. The material sequenced was memory CD4+ T cells sorted from blood. Subset of the sample: CD45RA-negative fraction. The chain uses TRBV5-1 and TRBJ1-1; perhaps TRBD1 as D (5 bases). The origin of this receptor is a man aged 18 to 29 in good health. This CDR3 is CASSFDPGSLNTEAFF. The CDR3 bases are TGCGCCAGCAGCTTCGACCCAGGGTCACTGAACACTGAAGCTTTCTTT. The full variable domain, in which reference TRBV5-1 and TRBJ1-1 provide the parts outside the CDR3, is KAGVTQTPRYLIKTRGQQVTLSCSPISGHRSVSWYQQTPGQGLQFLFEYFSETQRNKGNFPGRFSGRQFSNSRSEMNVSTLELGDSALYLCASSFDPGSLNTEAFFGQGTRLTVV.